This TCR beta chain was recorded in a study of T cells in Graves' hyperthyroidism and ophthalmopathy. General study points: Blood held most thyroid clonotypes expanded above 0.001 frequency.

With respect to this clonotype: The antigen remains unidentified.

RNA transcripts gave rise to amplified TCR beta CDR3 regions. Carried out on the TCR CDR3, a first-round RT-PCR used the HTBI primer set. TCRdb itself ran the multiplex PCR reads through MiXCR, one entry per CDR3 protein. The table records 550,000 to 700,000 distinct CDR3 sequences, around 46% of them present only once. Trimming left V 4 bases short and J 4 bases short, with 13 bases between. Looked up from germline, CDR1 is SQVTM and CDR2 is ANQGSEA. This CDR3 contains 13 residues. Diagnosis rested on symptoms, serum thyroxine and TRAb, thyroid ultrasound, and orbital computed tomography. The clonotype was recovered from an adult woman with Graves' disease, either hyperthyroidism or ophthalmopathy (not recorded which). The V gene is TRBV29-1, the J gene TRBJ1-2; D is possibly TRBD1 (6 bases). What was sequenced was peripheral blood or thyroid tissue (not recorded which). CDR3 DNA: TGCAGCGTTGCACCCTCAGGGGCCTATGGCTACACCTTC. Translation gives CSVAPSGAYGYTF. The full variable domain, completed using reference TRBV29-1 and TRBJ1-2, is SAVISQKPSRDICQRGTSLTIQCQVDSQVTMMFWYRQQPGQSLTLIATANQGSEATYESGFVIDKFPISRPNLTFSTLTVSNMSPEDSSIYLCSVAPSGAYGYTFGSGTRLTVV.